The clone carrying this TCR beta chain has only a few counts. From RNA transcripts, TCR beta CDR3 regions were amplified. Primed by the HTBI set, a first-round RT-PCR was run on the TCR CDR3. One entry per CDR3 protein, called by TCRdb with MiXCR from the multiplex PCR reads. This table holds 500,000 to 600,000 distinct CDR3 sequences, 15% to 20% found once. This record comes from a study of T cells in Graves' hyperthyroidism and ophthalmopathy. The CDR3 spans 14 residues. Germline trimming cut 3 bases from V and 10 bases from J; bases unmatched to any gene: 6. CDR1 MNHEY and CDR2 SMNVEV come from the germline V gene (reference sequence). Exclusion of a patient resulted from uncontrolled infection, other autoimmune disease, pregnancy or lactation.

The specimen sequenced was blood. The chain employs TRBV27 and TRBJ1-6; 7 nucleotides line up with TRBD1. The sequence was collected from a man aged 35 to 55 with Graves' ophthalmopathy. The CDR3 protein is CASSFDRASSPLHF. In nucleotides, the CDR3 is TGTGCCAGCAGTTTTGACAGGGCTTCCTCACCCCTCCACTTT.